The source of this TCR beta chain is a study of CD8 T cells in Susac syndrome (dated by TCRdb to about 2019). For context, the study as a whole: Repertoire sequencing was used to test whether CD8+ T cell activation and differentiation in Susac syndrome was antigen driven.

RNA was extracted with the RNeasy kit and roughly 0.45 to 1 ug was reverse transcribed using random hexamers. TCR beta CDR3 regions were amplified with the immunoSEQ multiplex PCR assay covering 54 Vbeta and 13 Jbeta segments. PCR amplification bias was corrected by using a synthetic template baseline for primer optimization and computational correction. The paper's processing steps were these. Reads were assigned to V, D and J genes according to IMGT and analyzed in immunoSEQ Analyzer, with only productive sequences retained. Clonality was calculated as one minus the Shannon entropy normalized by log2 of the number of productive unique sequences. For each patient and control, public and private clones were evaluated among the 100 most prevalent clones. Clones were defined as Susac-specific when absent from the healthy and MS cohorts, from 1,000 to 1,100 published viral clones and from other ImmuneACCESS disease sequences. TCRdb itself trimmed the public reads at Q25 with fastp, ran MiXCR and retained productive beta chains. Each record represents a unique CDR3 protein, reported with the most common genes and DNA among its rows. The V and J calls come from TCRdb's annotation, not from the publication. The sample yields approximately 270,000 distinct CDR3 sequences; around 93% were counted once. The ten largest clones add up to approximately 0.07% of the sample.

Broad study findings and their caveats: The TCR sequencing and HLA analysis was acknowledged to have included a relatively small number of individuals.

The CDR3 numbers 15 residues from cysteine through phenylalanine. Just the 45-base CDR3 DNA is kept, in frame starting at base 1. Taken from the germline V gene, the CDR1 and CDR2 loops are SGHTS and YDEGEE. V is pared back by 3 bases and J by 5 bases, with 14 bases lying between the germline termini. Remarks on this clonotype: Its antigen has not been determined. No base quality information exists; no much larger clone differs at one position.

Peripheral blood CD8+ and CD4+ T cells from healthy donors, Susac syndrome patients and multiple sclerosis patients were profiled by high-throughput TCR beta sequencing. Treatment-naive patients with stable or active relapsing-remitting disease fulfilling revised McDonald criteria were used as multiple sclerosis controls. Bulk CD8+ and CD4+ T cells were purified by magnetic negative isolation, while CD8+ TEMRA cells were enriched using FACS. Blood was collected in EDTA tubes and processed within 24 hours, with PBMCs isolated through density gradient centrifugation. PBMCs intended for TCR sequencing were cryopreserved in liquid nitrogen and were subsequently thawed in a 37 degrees C water bath. Purity of sorted or isolated CD4+, CD8+ and CD8+ TEMRA cells was at least 90%.

The sequence is built from TRBV5-8 and TRBJ2-2; TRBD2 is a possible D gene, resting on 6 matching bases. This TCR came from a human donor with multiple sclerosis. The sequencing sample was made of CD4+ T cells from PBMCs. CDR3 region: CASSSRRGRTGELFF. The base sequence is TGTGCCAGCAGCTCCCGGCGGGGCAGAACCGGGGAGCTGTTTTTT. Reference TRBV5-8 and TRBJ2-2 genes cover what lies past the CDR3, so the full variable domain is EAGVTQSPTHLIKTRGQQATLRCSPISGHTSVYWYQQALGLGLQFLLWYDEGEERNRGNFPPRFSGRQFPNYSSELNVNALELEDSALYLCASSSRRGRTGELFFGEGSRLTVL.